These T cell receptor beta chains were read from a single sample in a study of blood T cell repertoires in COVID-19. Using immunoSEQ multiplex PCR, the repertoire was profiled, and TCRdb retains in-frame clones only, with some absent. The sample lists 90,000 to 110,000 clones, roughly 80% seen once, with roughly 14% in the top ten. Input material: peripheral blood. Receptor source: a woman at least 80 years old with acute or convalescent COVID-19. The CDR3 runs from the conserved cysteine through the conserved F or W. A D gene is named only where the DNA matches it firmly. For some rows the clone size is stated as once, few or many, or as a class when expanded; others skip it.

J: TRBJ1-1
V: TRBV7-2
size: -
D: -
CDR3: CASRRPPYYKAFF
DNA: TGTGCCAGCAGGCGGCCCCCTTATTACAAAGCTTTCTTT

J: TRBJ2-5
V: TRBV19
size: -
D: -
CDR3: CASSIGSHQETQYF
DNA: TGTGCCAGTAGTATAGGGAGCCACCAAGAGACCCAGTACTTC

J: TRBJ2-3
V: TRBV29-1
size: -
D: -
CDR3: CSVRGLSHGSTDTQYF
DNA: TGCAGCGTCCGAGGCCTATCTCATGGTAGCACAGATACGCAGTATTTT

J: TRBJ2-1
V: TRBV6-4
size: -
D: -
CDR3: CASSDSGDTYNEQFF
DNA: TGTGCCAGCAGTGACTCAGGGGACACCTACAATGAGCAGTTCTTC

J: TRBJ2-5
V: TRBV5-1
size: -
D: -
CDR3: CASSLGGSGGETQYF
DNA: TGCGCCAGCAGCTTGGGTGGGTCCGGAGGGGAGACCCAGTACTTC

J: TRBJ1-2
V: TRBV3-1/TRBV3-2
size: -
D: -
CDR3: CASSPVFNYGYTF
DNA: TGTGCCAGCAGCCCGGTATTTAACTATGGCTACACCTTC

J: TRBJ1-2
V: TRBV6-5
size: few
D: -
CDR3: CASSYSPRLSGYTF
DNA: TGTGCCAGCAGTTACTCTCCCAGGCTCAGCGGCTACACCTTC

J: TRBJ1-4
V: TRBV20-1
size: -
D: -
CDR3: CSARDEEKLFF
DNA: TGCAGTGCTAGAGATGAGGAAAAACTGTTTTTT

J: TRBJ2-5
V: TRBV11-2
size: few
D: TRBD1
CDR3: CASSPSTGPETQYF
DNA: TGTGCCAGCAGCCCCTCGACAGGGCCGGAGACCCAGTACTTC

J: TRBJ1-2
V: TRBV29-1
size: -
D: TRBD1
CDR3: CSVAGTGLSGYTF
DNA: TGCAGCGTTGCCGGGACAGGGCTCTCTGGCTACACCTTC

J: TRBJ2-5
V: TRBV9
size: once
D: -
CDR3: CASSPFTQETQYF
DNA: TGTGCCAGCAGCCCATTTACACAAGAGACCCAGTACTTC

J: TRBJ2-1
V: TRBV9
size: -
D: -
CDR3: CASSSRGLSSYNEQFF
DNA: TGTGCCAGCAGCTCGCGAGGACTGAGCTCCTACAATGAGCAGTTCTTC

J: TRBJ2-1
V: TRBV19
size: -
D: TRBD2
CDR3: CASSLREAYNEQFF
DNA: TGTGCCAGTAGTCTCCGGGAGGCCTACAATGAGCAGTTCTTC

J: TRBJ2-3
V: TRBV6-2/TRBV6-3
size: -
D: TRBD2
CDR3: CASSQASGSTDTQYF
DNA: TGTGCCAGCAGCCAAGCTAGCGGGAGCACAGATACGCAGTATTTT

J: TRBJ1-1
V: TRBV7-9
size: -
D: -
CDR3: CASSLGLGQVEAFF
DNA: TGTGCCAGCAGCTTAGGACTGGGACAAGTTGAAGCTTTCTTT